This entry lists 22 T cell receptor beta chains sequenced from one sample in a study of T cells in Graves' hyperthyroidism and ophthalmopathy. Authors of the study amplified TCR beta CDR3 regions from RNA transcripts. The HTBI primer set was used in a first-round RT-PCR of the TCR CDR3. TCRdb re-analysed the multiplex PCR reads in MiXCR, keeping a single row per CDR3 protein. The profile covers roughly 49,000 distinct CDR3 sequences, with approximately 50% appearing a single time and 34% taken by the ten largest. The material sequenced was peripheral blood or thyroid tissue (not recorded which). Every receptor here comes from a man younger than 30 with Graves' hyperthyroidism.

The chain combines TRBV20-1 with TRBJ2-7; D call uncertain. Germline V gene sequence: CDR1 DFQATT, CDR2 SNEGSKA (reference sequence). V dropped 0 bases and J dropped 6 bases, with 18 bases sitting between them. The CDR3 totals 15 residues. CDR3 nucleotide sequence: TGCAGTGCTAGAGATCAGCAGGAGTACGTTGCCGAGCAGTACTTC. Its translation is CSARDQQEYVAEQYF.

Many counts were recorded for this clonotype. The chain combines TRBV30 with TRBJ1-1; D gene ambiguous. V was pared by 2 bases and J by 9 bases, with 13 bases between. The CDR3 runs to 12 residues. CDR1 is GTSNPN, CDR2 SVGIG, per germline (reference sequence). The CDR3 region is CAWSPGGRKAFF. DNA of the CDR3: TGTGCCTGGAGTCCAGGTGGGCGAAAAGCTTTCTTT. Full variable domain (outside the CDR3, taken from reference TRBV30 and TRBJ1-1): SQTIHQWPATLVQPVGSPLSLECTVEGTSNPNLYWYRQAAGRGLQLLFYSVGIGQISSEVPQNLSASRPQDRQFILSSKKLLLSDSGFYLCAWSPGGRKAFFGQGTRLTVV.

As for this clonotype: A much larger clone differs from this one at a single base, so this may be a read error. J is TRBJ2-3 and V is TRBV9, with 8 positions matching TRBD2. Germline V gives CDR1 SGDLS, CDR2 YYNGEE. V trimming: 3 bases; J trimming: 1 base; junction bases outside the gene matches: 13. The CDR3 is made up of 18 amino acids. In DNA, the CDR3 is TGTGCCAGCAGCGAATACGTCGGACTAGCCCTTGGCACAGATACGCAGTATTTT. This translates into CASSEYVGLALGTDTQYF.

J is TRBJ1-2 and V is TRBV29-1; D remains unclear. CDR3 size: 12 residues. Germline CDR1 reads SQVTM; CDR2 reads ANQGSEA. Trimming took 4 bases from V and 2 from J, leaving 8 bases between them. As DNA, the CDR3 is TGCAGCGTTGCCAGGTTCAACTATGGCTACACCTTC. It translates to CSVARFNYGYTF.

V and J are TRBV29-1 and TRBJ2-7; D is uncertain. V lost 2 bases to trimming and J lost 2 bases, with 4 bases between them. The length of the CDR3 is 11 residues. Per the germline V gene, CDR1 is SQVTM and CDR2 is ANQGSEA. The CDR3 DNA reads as TGCAGCGTTGAACGGGCCTACGAGCAGTACTTC. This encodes CSVERAYEQYF.

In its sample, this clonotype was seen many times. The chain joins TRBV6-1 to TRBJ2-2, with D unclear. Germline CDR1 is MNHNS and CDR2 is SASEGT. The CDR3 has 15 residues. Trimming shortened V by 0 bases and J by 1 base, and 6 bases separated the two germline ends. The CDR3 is CASSEARLNTGELFF. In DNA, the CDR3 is TGTGCCAGCAGTGAAGCGCGACTGAACACCGGGGAGCTGTTTTTT.

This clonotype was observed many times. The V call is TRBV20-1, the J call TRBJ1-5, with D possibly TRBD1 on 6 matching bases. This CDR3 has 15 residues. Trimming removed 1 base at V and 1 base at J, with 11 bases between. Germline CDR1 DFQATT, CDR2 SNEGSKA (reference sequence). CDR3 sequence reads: CSARGRDRSNQPQHF. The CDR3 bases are TGCAGTGCTAGAGGTAGAGACAGGAGCAATCAGCCCCAGCATTTT.

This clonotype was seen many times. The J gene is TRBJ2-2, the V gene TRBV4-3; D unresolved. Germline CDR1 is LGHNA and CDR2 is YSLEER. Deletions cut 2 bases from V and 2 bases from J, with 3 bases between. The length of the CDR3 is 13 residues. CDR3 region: CASSQPNTGELFF. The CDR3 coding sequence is TGCGCCAGCAGCCAACCCAACACCGGGGAGCTGTTTTTT.

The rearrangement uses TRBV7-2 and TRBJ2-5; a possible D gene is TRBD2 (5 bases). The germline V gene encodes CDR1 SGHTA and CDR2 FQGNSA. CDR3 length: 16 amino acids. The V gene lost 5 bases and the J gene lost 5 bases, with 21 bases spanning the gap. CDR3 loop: CASSPGRTYQSETQYF. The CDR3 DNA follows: TGTGCCAGCAGCCCCGGTAGGACTTATCAGAGCGAGACCCAGTACTTC.

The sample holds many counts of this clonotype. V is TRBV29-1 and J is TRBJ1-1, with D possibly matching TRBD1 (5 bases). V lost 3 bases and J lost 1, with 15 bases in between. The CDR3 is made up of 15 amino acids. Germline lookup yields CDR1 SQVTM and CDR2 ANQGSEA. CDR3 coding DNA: TGCAGCGTTGAGGGGAGGGGAGGCAAGAACACTGAAGCTTTCTTT. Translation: CSVEGRGGKNTEAFF.

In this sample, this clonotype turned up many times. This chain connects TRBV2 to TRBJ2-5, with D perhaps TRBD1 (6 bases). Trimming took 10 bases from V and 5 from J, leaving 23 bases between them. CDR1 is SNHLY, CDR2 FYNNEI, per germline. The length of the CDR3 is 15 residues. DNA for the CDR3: TGTGCCAACCAACTCAACCGGGACACCGAGGAGACCCAGTACTTC. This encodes CANQLNRDTEETQYF.

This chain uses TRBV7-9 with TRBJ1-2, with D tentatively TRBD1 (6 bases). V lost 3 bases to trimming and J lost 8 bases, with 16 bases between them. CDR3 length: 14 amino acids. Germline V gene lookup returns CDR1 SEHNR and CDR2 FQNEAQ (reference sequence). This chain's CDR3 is CASSLAHGTFGYTF. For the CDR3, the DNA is TGTGCCAGCAGCTTGGCCCACGGGACATTCGGCTACACCTTC.

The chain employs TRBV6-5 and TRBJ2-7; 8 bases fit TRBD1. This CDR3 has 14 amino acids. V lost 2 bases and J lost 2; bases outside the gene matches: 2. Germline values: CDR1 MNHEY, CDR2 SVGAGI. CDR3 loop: CASSYGTGTYEQYF. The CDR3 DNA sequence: TGTGCCAGCAGTTACGGGACAGGCACCTACGAGCAGTACTTC.

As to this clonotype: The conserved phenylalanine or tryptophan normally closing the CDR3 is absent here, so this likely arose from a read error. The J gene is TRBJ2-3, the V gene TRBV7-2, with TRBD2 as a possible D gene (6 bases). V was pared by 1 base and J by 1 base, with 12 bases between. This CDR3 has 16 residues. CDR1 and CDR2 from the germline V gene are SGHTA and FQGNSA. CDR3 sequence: CASSLGVTSRTDTQYL. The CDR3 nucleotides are TGTGCCAGCAGCTTAGGTGTGACTAGTCGCACAGATACGCAGTATCTT.

The CDR3 region has the DNA TGTGCCAGCAGCGTCCCTGGGGCGGCGAACACCGGGGAGCTGTTTTTT. It specifies CASSVPGAANTGELFF. This chain joins TRBV9 and TRBJ2-2, with TRBD1 as a possible D gene (5 bases). The V end lost 2 bases, the J end lost 0 bases, and 11 bases lay between the germline ends. The germline CDR1 and CDR2 sequences are SGDLS and YYNGEE. The CDR3 length is 16 residues.

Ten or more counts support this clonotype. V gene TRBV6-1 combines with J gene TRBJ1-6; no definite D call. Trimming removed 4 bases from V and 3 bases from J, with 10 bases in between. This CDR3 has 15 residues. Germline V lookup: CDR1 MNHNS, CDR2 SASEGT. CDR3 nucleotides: TGTGCCAGCAGTGCAGTTGGGGTCTATAATTCACCCCTCCACTTT. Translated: CASSAVGVYNSPLHF.

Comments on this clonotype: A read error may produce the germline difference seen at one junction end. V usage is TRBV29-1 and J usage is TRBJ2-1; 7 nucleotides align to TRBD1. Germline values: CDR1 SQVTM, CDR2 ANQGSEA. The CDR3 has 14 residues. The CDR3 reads CSPNPRGSHNEQLF. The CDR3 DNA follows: TGCAGCCCTAATCCCAGGGGGTCCCACAATGAGCAGCTCTTC.

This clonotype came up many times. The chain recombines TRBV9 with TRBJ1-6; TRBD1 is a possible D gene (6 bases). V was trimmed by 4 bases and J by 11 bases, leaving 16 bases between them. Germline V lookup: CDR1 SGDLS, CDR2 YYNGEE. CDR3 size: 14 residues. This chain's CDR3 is CASSKTTTGPPLHF. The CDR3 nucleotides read TGTGCCAGCAGCAAAACAACGACAGGACCACCCCTCCACTTT.

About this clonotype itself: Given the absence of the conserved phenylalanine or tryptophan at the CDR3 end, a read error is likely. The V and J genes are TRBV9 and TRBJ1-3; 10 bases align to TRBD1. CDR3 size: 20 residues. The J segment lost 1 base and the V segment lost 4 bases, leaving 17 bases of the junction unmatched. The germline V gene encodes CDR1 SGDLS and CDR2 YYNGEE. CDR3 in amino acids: CASSQDLGTGDRQSGNTIYL. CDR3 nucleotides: TGTGCCAGCAGCCAAGATCTTGGGACAGGGGACCGTCAATCTGGAAACACCATATATCTT.

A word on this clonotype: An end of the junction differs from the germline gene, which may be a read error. DNA for the CDR3: TGTGCCATCAGTGAGTACGAGACAGGGGGCTACGAGCAGTACTTC. As protein: CAISEYETGGYEQYF. The chain combines TRBV10-2 with TRBJ2-7, with 9 nucleotides matching TRBD1. The CDR3 sequence is 15 residues long. Germline assignment: CDR1 WSHSY and CDR2 SAAADI.

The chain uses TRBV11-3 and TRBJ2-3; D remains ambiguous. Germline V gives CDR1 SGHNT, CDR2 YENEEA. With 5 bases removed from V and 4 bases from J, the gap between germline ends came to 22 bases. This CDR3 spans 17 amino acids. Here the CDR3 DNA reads TGTGCCAGCAGCCCCCCTAGAATTTGGGGAAGGGCAGATACGCAGTATTTT. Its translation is CASSPPRIWGRADTQYF.

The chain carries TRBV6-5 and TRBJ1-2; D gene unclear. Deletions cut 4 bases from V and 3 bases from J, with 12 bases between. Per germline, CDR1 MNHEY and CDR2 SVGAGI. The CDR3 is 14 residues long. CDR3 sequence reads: CASSLRELYYGYTF. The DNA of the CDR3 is TGTGCCAGCAGTTTAAGGGAGCTATACTATGGCTACACCTTC.